The 24 T cell receptor beta chains given below trace back to one sample, sequenced in a study of Ad26.COV2.S vaccination and SARS-CoV-2 variants (dated by TCRdb to the early 2020s). The protocol used for the library was the immunoSEQ multiplex PCR assay. TCRdb retrieved this table from immuneACCESS and kept in-frame rearrangements only. Not all clones are present; in checked studies, unresolved V genes account for under half, and no reason is known for the remainder. The sample contains around 300,000 clones, about 89% of them found a single time. The ten biggest clones cover around 4.5% of the sample. This sample's treatment or condition label indicates: 19 received Ad26.COV2.S at low or high dose, single or two shots; 5 received placebo; per-sample allocation not given. Repertoires of vaccine and placebo recipients were sequenced from samples taken on day 63 after the first injection. The sequencing used peripheral blood, collected in a trial of Ad26.COV2.S vaccine versus placebo. The receptors come from a person between 18 and 60 years old who received the Ad26.COV2.S COVID-19 vaccine or a placebo.

This chain uses TRBV7-9 with TRBJ2-2; D possibly corresponds to TRBD2 (5 bases). V dropped 5 bases and J dropped 3 bases, with 13 bases sitting between them. From germline, CDR1 is SEHNR and CDR2 FQNEAQ (reference sequence). The CDR3 consists of 15 residues. CDR3 region: CASSPLDGDTGELFF. For the CDR3, the DNA is TGTGCCAGCAGCCCACTGGACGGGGACACCGGGGAGCTGTTTTTT.

V gene TRBV4-3 combines with J gene TRBJ2-2; D might be TRBD2 (6 bases). This CDR3 region has 16 residues. V lost 0 bases, J lost 3 bases, and 11 bases lay in between. Germline CDR1 and CDR2: LGHNA and YSLEER. The CDR3 region has the DNA TGCGCCAGCAGCCAAGATAATTGGGAGGACACCGGGGAGCTGTTTTTT. The encoded protein is CASSQDNWEDTGELFF.

The V gene is TRBV6-5, the J gene TRBJ2-7, with D perhaps being TRBD1 or TRBD2 (6 bases each). The CDR3 sequence is 12 residues long. Germline V gene data show CDR1 as MNHEY and CDR2 as SVGAGI. The V and J ends lost 11 bases and 3 bases respectively, with 14 bases between them. This chain's CDR3 is CASKRGVYEQYF. DNA of the CDR3: TGTGCCTCCAAAAGGGGGGTCTACGAGCAGTACTTC.

The V gene is TRBV11-2, the J gene TRBJ2-5, with D perhaps TRBD1 (6 bases). The CDR3 is 16 amino acids. The ends were cut back, 5 bases at V and 3 bases at J, with 19 bases in the middle. Germline CDR1 reads SGHAT; CDR2 reads FQNNGV. The CDR3 protein is CASSAPGGRGEETQYF. CDR3 bases: TGTGCCAGCAGCGCCCCTGGGGGCAGGGGAGAAGAGACCCAGTACTTC.

V is TRBV2 and J is TRBJ2-7, with 9 bases matching TRBD1. Germline-derived CDR1 and CDR2 are SNHLY and FYNNEI. The CDR3 loop spans 16 amino acids. Trimming at V came to 1 base and at J to 7 bases, leaving 11 bases not matched to a gene. The CDR3 sequence is CASSEGTGDVSREQYF. As DNA, the CDR3 is TGTGCCAGCAGTGAAGGGACAGGGGATGTTTCCAGGGAGCAGTACTTC.

CDR3 sequence: CASRQVSYNEQFF. CDR3 DNA: TGTGCCAGCAGGCAGGTCTCCTACAATGAGCAGTTCTTC. The genes are TRBV28 and TRBJ2-1; D is unresolved. The V and J ends lost 6 bases and 0 bases respectively, with 6 bases between them. Germline V gives CDR1 MDHEN, CDR2 SYDVKM. The CDR3 has 13 residues.

V gene TRBV12-5 combines with J gene TRBJ1-4, with D uncertain. Trimming stripped 2 bases from V and 7 bases from J, with 14 bases between. Looked up from germline, CDR1 is LGHNT and CDR2 is FRNRAP. This CDR3 is built from 15 residues. The chain's CDR3 is CASGLSYSSPEKLFF. The DNA of the CDR3 is TGTGCTAGTGGTTTGAGTTACAGTTCCCCTGAAAAACTGTTTTTT.

The V and J genes are TRBV28 and TRBJ2-7; 10 bases fit TRBD1. Trimming took 8 bases from V and 1 from J; bases not matched to a gene: 8. CDR1 MDHEN and CDR2 SYDVKM come from the germline V gene. CDR3 length equals 15 residues. The CDR3 bases are TGTGCCAGCCTGCCAGGGACAGGGGAATCCTACGAGCAGTACTTC. It codes for CASLPGTGESYEQYF.

V gene TRBV9 combines with J gene TRBJ2-1; TRBD2 is a possible D gene (5 bases). In germline, CDR1 is SGDLS, CDR2 YYNGEE. V lost 0 bases and J 1 base, leaving 8 bases between the germline ends. The CDR3 runs 15 residues. The CDR3 region has the DNA TGTGCCAGCAGCGTAGTTACGGGGTCCTACAATGAGCAGTTCTTC. Translation gives CASSVVTGSYNEQFF.

The chain employs TRBV5-1 and TRBJ2-1; TRBD2 matches at 10 bases. Per the germline V gene, CDR1 is SGHRS and CDR2 is YFSETQ. The CDR3 contains 15 residues. V was pared by 0 bases and J by 7 bases, with 4 bases of the junction left unmatched. The CDR3 DNA reads as TGCGCCAGCAGCTTGGCCAGCGGGAGGGTAAATGAGCAGTTCTTC. Translating it yields CASSLASGRVNEQFF.

In this sample, this clone turned up once. CDR3 sequence (DNA): TGTGCCAGCAGCCAAGTATCAGAGGCAACTAATGAAAAACTGTTTTTT. This codes for CASSQVSEATNEKLFF. The J gene is TRBJ1-4, the V gene TRBV3-1 (or the pseudogene TRBV3-2), with D unresolved. The CDR3 covers 16 residues. Trimming stripped 1 base from V and 0 bases from J, with 9 bases between. The germline gives CDR1 LGHDT, CDR2 YNNKEL (reference sequence).

This clone appeared a few times. The chain has TRBV7-6 and TRBJ1-2, with D hard to call. The germline gives CDR1 SGHVS, CDR2 FNYEAQ. The CDR3 is 13 residues long. Trimming shortened V by 1 base and J by 6 bases, and 9 bases separated the two germline ends. The CDR3 region has the DNA TGTGCCAGCAGCTTAGGCGGGATAGATGGCTACACCTTC. This gives the protein CASSLGGIDGYTF. Complete variable domain (other parts from reference TRBV7-6 and TRBJ1-2): GAGVSQSPRYKVTKRGQDVALRCDPISGHVSLYWYRQALGQGPEFLTYFNYEAQQDKSGLPNDRFSAERPEGSISTLTIQRTEQRDSAMYRCASSLGGIDGYTFGSGTRLTVV.

V usage is TRBV3-1 (or the pseudogene TRBV3-2) and J usage is TRBJ1-4; D not certain. The CDR3 runs 14 residues. CDR1 LGHDT and CDR2 YNNKEL come from the germline V gene (reference sequence). Trimming took 4 bases from V and 17 from J, leaving 23 bases between them. CDR3 DNA: TGTGCCAGCAGCCCGTCGATAGCCCGGGGAGGAATATTTTTT. Its protein is CASSPSIARGGIFF.

The rearrangement uses TRBV2 and TRBJ1-1, with D hard to call. Trimming took 8 bases from V and 0 from J, leaving 10 bases between them. Germline V CDR1 and CDR2: SNHLY, FYNNEI. The CDR3 extends over 13 amino acids. CDR3 in DNA: TGTGCCAGCGGTTACAGCATGAACACTGAAGCTTTCTTT. Translated, it gives CASGYSMNTEAFF.

The rearrangement links TRBV5-8 to TRBJ1-1; D not resolved. V shed 5 bases and J shed 0 bases, with 17 bases lying between them. Looked up from germline, CDR1 is SGHTS and CDR2 is YDEGEE. The CDR3 is 16 amino acids. CDR3 protein: CASRWGPEIMNTEAFF. CDR3 coding DNA: TGTGCCAGCAGATGGGGTCCGGAGATTATGAACACTGAAGCTTTCTTT.

The V gene is TRBV27, the J gene TRBJ2-7; a weak D match, TRBD1 (6 bases). V gave up 3 bases and J gave up 3 bases, with 15 bases separating them. CDR1 and CDR2 from the germline V gene are MNHEY and SMNVEV (reference sequence). The CDR3 has 15 residues. The DNA of the CDR3 is TGTGCCAGCAGTTTCTCAGGGGCCCCTCACTACGAGCAGTACTTC. Its translation: CASSFSGAPHYEQYF.

The J gene is TRBJ2-1, the V gene TRBV11-2, with TRBD1 matching over 8 bases. The junction had 6 bases not matched to a gene; V was cut back by 1 base and J by 7 bases. The CDR3 runs 15 residues. The germline gives CDR1 SGHAT, CDR2 FQNNGV. The CDR3 here is CASSLGQGAGNEQFF. In nucleotides, the CDR3 is TGTGCCAGCAGCTTAGGCCAGGGGGCAGGTAATGAGCAGTTCTTC.

The CDR3 nucleotides are TGTGCCAGTAGTAAAAGCAGGGGGCCCAGCACAGATACGCAGTATTTT. Protein: CASSKSRGPSTDTQYF. V is TRBV19 and J is TRBJ2-3; TRBD1 matches 8 bases. V was clipped by 4 bases and J by 0 bases; unmatched bases: 6. The germline V gene encodes CDR1 LNHDA and CDR2 SQIVND (reference sequence). The CDR3 extends over 16 amino acids. Full variable domain (remainder filled in from reference TRBV19 and TRBJ2-3): DGGITQSPKYLFRKEGQNVTLSCEQNLNHDAMYWYRQDPGQGLRLIYYSQIVNDFQKGDIAEGYSVSREKKESFPLTVTSAQKNPTAFYLCASSKSRGPSTDTQYFGPGTRLTVL.

CDR3 residues: CTFGSAPHYQPQHF. DNA for the CDR3: TGTACATTCGGGTCAGCCCCGCACTATCAGCCCCAGCATTTT. The chain couples TRBV21-1 to TRBJ1-5. TRBV21-1 is a pseudogene locus. The CDR3 covers 14 residues.

The chain links TRBV28 to TRBJ2-2; D is perhaps TRBD1 or TRBD2 (6 bases each). The germline gives CDR1 MDHEN, CDR2 SYDVKM. The CDR3 is made up of 15 amino acids. Trimming left V 9 bases short and J 5 bases short, with 19 bases between. The CDR3 region has the DNA TGTGCCAGTAGACTAGGCGGAGGGGGAACCGGGGAGCTGTTTTTT. Translated: CASRLGGGGTGELFF.

This clone came up once. The chain has TRBV20-1 and TRBJ1-5; the D is unclear. V dropped 3 bases and J dropped 0 bases, with 15 bases sitting between them. CDR3 length: 16 amino acids. Looked up from germline, CDR1 is DFQATT and CDR2 is SNEGSKA (reference sequence). For the CDR3, the DNA is TGCAGTGCTAGTACATTCGGGGATTATAGCAATCAGCCCCAGCATTTT. Protein product: CSASTFGDYSNQPQHF.

The chain joins TRBV28 to TRBJ2-3; D uncertain. Germline values: CDR1 MDHEN, CDR2 SYDVKM. Trimming cost V 5 bases and J 3 bases, with 12 bases left between them. This CDR3 has 14 residues. CDR3 coding DNA: TGTGCCAGCAGTGACCCGGGCCAAACAGATACGCAGTATTTT. Translated: CASSDPGQTDTQYF. Variable domain in full (rest from reference TRBV28 and TRBJ2-3): DVKVTQSSRYLVKRTGEKVFLECVQDMDHENMFWYRQDPGLGLRLIYFSYDVKMKEKGDIPEGYSVSREKKERFSLILESASTNQTSMYLCASSDPGQTDTQYFGPGTRLTVL.

This chain connects TRBV28 to TRBJ1-1; 8 bases are a match to TRBD1. CDR3 size: 13 residues. The V gene's germline CDR1 is MDHEN and CDR2 SYDVKM. J gave up 6 bases and V 4 bases, and 4 bases lay outside the gene matches. CDR3 in DNA: TGTGCCAGCAGTTCAGGGGGCAAGTCTGAAGCTTTCTTT. Translating it yields CASSSGGKSEAFF. Full variable domain (remainder filled in from reference TRBV28 and TRBJ1-1): DVKVTQSSRYLVKRTGEKVFLECVQDMDHENMFWYRQDPGLGLRLIYFSYDVKMKEKGDIPEGYSVSREKKERFSLILESASTNQTSMYLCASSSGGKSEAFFGQGTRLTVV.

The chain recombines TRBV9 with TRBJ2-5; D perhaps matches TRBD1 (6 bases). This CDR3 spans 16 amino acids. Trimming took 4 bases from V and 4 from J, leaving 20 bases between them. The germline gives CDR1 SGDLS, CDR2 YYNGEE. The CDR3 region is CASSPRQGGGRETQYF. The CDR3 DNA reads as TGTGCCAGCAGCCCCCGGCAGGGTGGGGGCAGAGAGACCCAGTACTTC.